One sample yielded the 7 T cell receptor beta chains listed below, sequenced in a study of cytomegalovirus exposure and HLA in healthy donors. PCR amplification relied on 60 Vbeta primers (plus 13 Jbeta primers). Clones were read by immunoSEQ multiplex PCR, and TCRdb kept only the in-frame ones, dropping some. The sample holds about 130,000 clones; approximately 71% are singletons and the top ten take 0.75% to 0.95%. Source material: PBMCs. Source of these receptors: a woman in her sixties in good health and CMV-seronegative.

In its sample, this clone was seen a few times. The V call is TRBV6-4, the J call TRBJ1-4; D is uncertain. Germline assignment: CDR1 MRHNA and CDR2 SNTAGT. The CDR3 spans 13 residues. Trimming cost V 4 bases and J 8 bases, with 11 bases left between them. Here the CDR3 reads CASSAVSGEKLFF. CDR3 DNA sequence: TGTGCCAGCAGTGCAGTGTCAGGCGAAAAACTGTTTTTT.

This chain connects TRBV5-4 to TRBJ2-5, with a weak D call TRBD2 (6 bases). Germline V gene data show CDR1 as SGHNT and CDR2 as YYREEE (reference sequence). Trimming took off 4 bases at V and 0 bases at J, with 10 bases between the two ends. The CDR3 sequence is 14 residues long. CDR3 coding DNA: TGTGCCAGCAGCAGCTCTAGCGACCAAGAGACCCAGTACTTC. Protein: CASSSSSDQETQYF.

This clone has more than one count but fewer than ten. The genes are TRBV10-3 and TRBJ1-1; no reliable D call. V shed 7 bases and J shed 0 bases, with 9 bases lying between them. The germline V gene encodes CDR1 ENHRY and CDR2 SYGVKD. The CDR3 length is 13 residues. The CDR3 DNA is TGTGCCATCAAGGAGTATATGAACACTGAAGCTTTCTTT. Its protein product is CAIKEYMNTEAFF.

Only one count was recorded for this clone. V is TRBV11-2 and J is TRBJ1-1; D is uncertain. This CDR3 comprises 13 residues. The V gene's germline CDR1 is SGHAT and CDR2 FQNNGV. Trimming shortened V by 4 bases and J by 1 base, and 7 bases separated the two germline ends. The CDR3 nucleotides read TGTGCCAGCAGCTATGGCGGGAACACTGAAGCTTTCTTT. It encodes CASSYGGNTEAFF.

DNA of the CDR3: TGTGCCAGCAGTCTCGGACAGGGGAAAGAGACCCAGTACTTC. Translation: CASSLGQGKETQYF. This chain links TRBV6-5 with TRBJ2-5; 9 positions match TRBD1. The CDR3 is 14 residues long. Germline V gene sequence: CDR1 MNHEY, CDR2 SVGAGI. J lost 3 bases, V lost 5 bases, and 4 bases had no gene match.

The genes are TRBV5-1 and TRBJ1-5, with TRBD1 identical over 10 bases. The germline gives CDR1 SGHRS, CDR2 YFSETQ. Trimming removed 1 base from V and 8 bases from J; junction bases left unmatched: 9. This CDR3 contains 16 residues. The CDR3 is CASSLLGTGDTEPQHF. CDR3 bases: TGCGCCAGCAGCTTGTTAGGGACAGGGGATACTGAGCCCCAGCATTTT.

This CDR3 is CASSLNSPAYEQYF. The CDR3 DNA is TGTGCCAGCAGCTTAAACAGTCCGGCCTACGAGCAGTACTTC. This chain joins TRBV7-2 and TRBJ2-7; no reliable D call. The CDR3 covers 14 residues. Germline-derived CDR1 and CDR2 are SGHTA and FQGNSA. V was cut by 2 bases and J by 2 bases, with 10 bases left in between.